This TCR beta chain was found in a study of shared clonotypes between healthy human individuals. Repertoires were generated with immunoSEQ multiplex PCR, while TCRdb's copy carries only in-frame clones and drops some. The table records around 700,000 clones, roughly 70% of them present only once. A CD45RA+ naive subset and a CD45RA-negative memory subset were split from CD4+ cells. The germline gives CDR1 LNHDA, CDR2 SQIVND (reference sequence). The CDR3 has 13 amino acids. With 6 bases removed from V and 4 bases from J, the gap between germline ends came to 12 bases. This sequence joins TRBV19 and TRBJ2-5, with D perhaps matching TRBD1 or TRBD2 (5 bases each). This sequence originates from a woman aged 30 to 39 in good health. Sequenced material: memory CD4+ T cells sorted from blood. Subset specified: CD45RA-negative fraction. Here the CDR3 reads CASSPGTAETQYF. The CDR3 region has the DNA TGTGCCAGTAGCCCTGGGACGGCAGAGACCCAGTACTTC. The variable domain in full, completed from reference TRBV19 and TRBJ2-5, reads DGGITQSPKYLFRKEGQNVTLSCEQNLNHDAMYWYRQDPGQGLRLIYYSQIVNDFQKGDIAEGYSVSREKKESFPLTVTSAQKNPTAFYLCASSPGTAETQYFGPGTRLLVL.